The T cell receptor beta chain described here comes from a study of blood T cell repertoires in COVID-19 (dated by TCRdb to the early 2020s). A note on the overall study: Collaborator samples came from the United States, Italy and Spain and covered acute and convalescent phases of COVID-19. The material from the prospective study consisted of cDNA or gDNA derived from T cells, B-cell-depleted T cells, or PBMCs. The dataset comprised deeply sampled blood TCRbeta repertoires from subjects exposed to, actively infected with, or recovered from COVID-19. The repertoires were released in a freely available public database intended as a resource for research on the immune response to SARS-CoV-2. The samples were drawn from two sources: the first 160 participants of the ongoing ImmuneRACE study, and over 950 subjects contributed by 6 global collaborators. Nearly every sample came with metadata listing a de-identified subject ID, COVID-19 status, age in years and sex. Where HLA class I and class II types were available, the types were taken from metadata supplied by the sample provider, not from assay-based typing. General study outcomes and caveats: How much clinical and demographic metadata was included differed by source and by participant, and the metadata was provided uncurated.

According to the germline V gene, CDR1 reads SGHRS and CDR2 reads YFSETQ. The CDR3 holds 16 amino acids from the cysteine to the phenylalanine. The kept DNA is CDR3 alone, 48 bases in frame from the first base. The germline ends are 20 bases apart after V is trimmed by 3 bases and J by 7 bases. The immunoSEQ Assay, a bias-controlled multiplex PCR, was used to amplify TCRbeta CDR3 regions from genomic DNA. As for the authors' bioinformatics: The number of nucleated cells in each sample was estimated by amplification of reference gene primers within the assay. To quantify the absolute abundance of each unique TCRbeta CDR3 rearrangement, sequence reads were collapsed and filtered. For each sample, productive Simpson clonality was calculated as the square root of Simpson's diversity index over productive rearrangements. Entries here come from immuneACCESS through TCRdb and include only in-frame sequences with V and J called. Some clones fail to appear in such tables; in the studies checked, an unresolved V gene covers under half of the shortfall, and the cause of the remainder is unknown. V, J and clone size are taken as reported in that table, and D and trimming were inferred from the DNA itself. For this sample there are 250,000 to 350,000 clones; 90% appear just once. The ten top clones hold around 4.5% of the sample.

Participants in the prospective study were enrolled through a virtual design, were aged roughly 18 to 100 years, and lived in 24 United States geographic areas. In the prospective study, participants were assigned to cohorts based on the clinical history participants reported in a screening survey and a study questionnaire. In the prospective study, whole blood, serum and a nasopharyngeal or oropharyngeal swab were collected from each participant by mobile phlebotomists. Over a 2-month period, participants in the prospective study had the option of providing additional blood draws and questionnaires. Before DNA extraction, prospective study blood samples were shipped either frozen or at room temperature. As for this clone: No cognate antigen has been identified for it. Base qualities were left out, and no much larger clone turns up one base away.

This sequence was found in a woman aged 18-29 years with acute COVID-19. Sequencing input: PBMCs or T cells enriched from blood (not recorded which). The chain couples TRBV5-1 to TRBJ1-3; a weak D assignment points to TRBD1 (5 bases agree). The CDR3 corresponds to CASSSTWTGRQNTIYF. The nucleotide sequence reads TGCGCCAGCAGCTCTACCTGGACCGGGAGACAGAACACCATATATTTT. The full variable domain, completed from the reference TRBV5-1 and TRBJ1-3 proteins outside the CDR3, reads KAGVTQTPRYLIKTRGQQVTLSCSPISGHRSVSWYQQTPGQGLQFLFEYFSETQRNKGNFPGRFSGRQFSNSRSEMNVSTLELGDSALYLCASSSTWTGRQNTIYFGEGSWLTVV.